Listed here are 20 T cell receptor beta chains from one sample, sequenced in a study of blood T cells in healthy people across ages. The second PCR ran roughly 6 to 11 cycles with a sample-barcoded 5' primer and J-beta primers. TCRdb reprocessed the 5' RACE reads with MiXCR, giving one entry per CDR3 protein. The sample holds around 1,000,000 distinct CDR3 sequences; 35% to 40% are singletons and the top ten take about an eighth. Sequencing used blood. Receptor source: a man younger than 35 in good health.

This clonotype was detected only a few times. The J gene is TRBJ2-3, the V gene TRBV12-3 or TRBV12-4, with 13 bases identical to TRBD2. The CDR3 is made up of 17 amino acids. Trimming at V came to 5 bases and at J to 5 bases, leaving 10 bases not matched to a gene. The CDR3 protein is CASSHETSGGWRDTQYF. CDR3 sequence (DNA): TGTGCCAGCAGTCACGAGACTAGCGGGGGGTGGAGAGATACGCAGTATTTT.

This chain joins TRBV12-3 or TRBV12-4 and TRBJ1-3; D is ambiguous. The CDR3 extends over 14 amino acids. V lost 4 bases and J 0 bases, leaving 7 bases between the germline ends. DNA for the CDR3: TGTGCCAGCAGTTCGACACCCTCTGGAAACACCATATATTTT. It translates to CASSSTPSGNTIYF.

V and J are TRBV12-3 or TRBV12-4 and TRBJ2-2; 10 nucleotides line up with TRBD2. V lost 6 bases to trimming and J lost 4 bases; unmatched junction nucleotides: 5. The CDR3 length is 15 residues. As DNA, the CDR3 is TGTGCCAGCAGCCGGACTAGCGGTGTCACCGGGGAGCTGTTTTTT. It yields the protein CASSRTSGVTGELFF.

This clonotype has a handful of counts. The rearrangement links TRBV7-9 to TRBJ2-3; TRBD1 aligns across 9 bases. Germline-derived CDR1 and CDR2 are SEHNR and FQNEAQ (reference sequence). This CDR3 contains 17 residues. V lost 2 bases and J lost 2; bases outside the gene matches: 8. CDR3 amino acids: CASSLPGQGFDTDTQYF. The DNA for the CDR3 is TGTGCCAGCAGCTTACCGGGACAGGGATTCGACACAGATACGCAGTATTTT.

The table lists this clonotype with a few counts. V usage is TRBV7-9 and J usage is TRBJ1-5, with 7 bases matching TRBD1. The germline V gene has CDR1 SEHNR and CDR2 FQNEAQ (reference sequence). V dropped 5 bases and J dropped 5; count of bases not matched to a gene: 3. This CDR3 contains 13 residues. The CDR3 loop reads CASSGTADQPQHF. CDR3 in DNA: TGTGCCAGCAGCGGGACAGCAGATCAGCCCCAGCATTTT. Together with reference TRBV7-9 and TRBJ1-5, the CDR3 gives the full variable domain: DTGVSQNPRHKITKRGQNVTFRCDPISEHNRLYWYRQTLGQGPEFLTYFQNEAQLEKSRLLSDRFSAERPKGSFSTLEIQRTEQGDSAMYLCASSGTADQPQHFGDGTRLSIL.

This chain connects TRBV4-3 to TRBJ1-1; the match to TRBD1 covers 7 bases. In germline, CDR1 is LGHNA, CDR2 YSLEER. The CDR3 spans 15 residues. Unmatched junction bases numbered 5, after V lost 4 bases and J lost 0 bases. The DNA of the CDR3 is TGCGCCAGCAGCCTGAGAAGGGGGCTGAACACTGAAGCTTTCTTT. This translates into CASSLRRGLNTEAFF.

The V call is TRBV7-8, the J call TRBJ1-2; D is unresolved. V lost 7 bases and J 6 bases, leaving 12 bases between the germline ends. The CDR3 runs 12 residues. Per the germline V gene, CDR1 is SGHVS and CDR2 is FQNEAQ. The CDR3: CASTPRADGYTF. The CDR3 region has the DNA TGTGCCAGCACCCCCAGAGCGGATGGCTACACCTTC.

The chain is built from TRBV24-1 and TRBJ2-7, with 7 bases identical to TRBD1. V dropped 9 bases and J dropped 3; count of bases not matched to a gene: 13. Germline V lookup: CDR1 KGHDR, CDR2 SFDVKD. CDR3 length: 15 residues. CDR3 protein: CATSRGRGRVYEQYF. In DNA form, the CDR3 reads TGTGCCACCTCCAGGGGAAGGGGGCGCGTCTACGAGCAGTACTTC.

The CDR3 nucleotides are TGCAGTGCTAGGGACGGGTCGCTTAATGAAAAACTGTTTTTT. This translates into CSARDGSLNEKLFF. This chain links TRBV20-1 with TRBJ1-4; D remains ambiguous. The germline CDR1 and CDR2 sequences are DFQATT and SNEGSKA (reference sequence). V was trimmed by 3 bases and J by 4 bases, leaving 12 bases between them. The CDR3 sequence is 14 residues long.

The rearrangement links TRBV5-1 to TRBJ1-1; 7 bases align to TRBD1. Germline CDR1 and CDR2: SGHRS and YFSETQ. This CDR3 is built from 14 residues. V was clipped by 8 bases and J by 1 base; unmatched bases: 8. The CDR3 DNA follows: TGCGCCAGTACTACAGGGGTAGAGAACACTGAAGCTTTCTTT. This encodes CASTTGVENTEAFF.

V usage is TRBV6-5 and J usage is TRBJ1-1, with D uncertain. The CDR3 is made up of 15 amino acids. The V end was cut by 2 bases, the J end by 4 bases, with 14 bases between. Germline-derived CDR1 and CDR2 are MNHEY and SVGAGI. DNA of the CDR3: TGTGCCAGCAGTTACGACAAGGGTGGCGGCACTGAAGCTTTCTTT. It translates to CASSYDKGGGTEAFF.

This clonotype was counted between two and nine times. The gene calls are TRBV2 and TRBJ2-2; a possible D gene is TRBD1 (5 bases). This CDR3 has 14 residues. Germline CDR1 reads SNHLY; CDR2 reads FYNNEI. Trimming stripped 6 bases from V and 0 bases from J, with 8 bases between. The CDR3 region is CASSQDTNTGELFF. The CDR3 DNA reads TGTGCCAGCAGCCAGGACACGAACACCGGGGAGCTGTTTTTT.

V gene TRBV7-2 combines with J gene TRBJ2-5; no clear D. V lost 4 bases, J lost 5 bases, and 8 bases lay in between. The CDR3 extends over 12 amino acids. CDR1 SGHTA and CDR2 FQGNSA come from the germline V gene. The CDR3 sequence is CASSYRRETQYF. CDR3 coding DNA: TGTGCCAGCAGCTACCGACGGGAGACCCAGTACTTC.

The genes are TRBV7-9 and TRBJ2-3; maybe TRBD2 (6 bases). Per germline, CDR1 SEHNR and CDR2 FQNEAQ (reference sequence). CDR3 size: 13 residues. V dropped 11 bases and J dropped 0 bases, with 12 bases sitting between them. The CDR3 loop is CAGGTGSTDTQYF. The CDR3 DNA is TGTGCCGGAGGGACTGGGAGCACAGATACGCAGTATTTT.

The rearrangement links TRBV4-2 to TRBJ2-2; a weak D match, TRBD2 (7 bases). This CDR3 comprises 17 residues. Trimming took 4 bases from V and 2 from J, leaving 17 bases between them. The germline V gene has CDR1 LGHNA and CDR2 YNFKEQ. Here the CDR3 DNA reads TGTGCCAGCAGCCCTACCAACGGGGGGCGAAACACCGGGGAGCTGTTTTTT. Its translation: CASSPTNGGRNTGELFF.

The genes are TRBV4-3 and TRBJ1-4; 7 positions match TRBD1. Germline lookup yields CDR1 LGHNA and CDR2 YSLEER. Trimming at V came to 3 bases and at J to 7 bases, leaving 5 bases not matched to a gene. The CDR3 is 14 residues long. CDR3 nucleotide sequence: TGCGCCAGCAGCCACGGGACAGCGAGTGAAAAACTGTTTTTT. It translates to CASSHGTASEKLFF.

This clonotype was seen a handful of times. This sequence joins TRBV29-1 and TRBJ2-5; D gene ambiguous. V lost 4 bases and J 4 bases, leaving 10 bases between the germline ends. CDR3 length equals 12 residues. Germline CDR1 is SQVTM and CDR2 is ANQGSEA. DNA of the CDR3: TGCAGCGTTGGGGGTCGGCTAGAGACCCAGTACTTC. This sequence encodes CSVGGRLETQYF.

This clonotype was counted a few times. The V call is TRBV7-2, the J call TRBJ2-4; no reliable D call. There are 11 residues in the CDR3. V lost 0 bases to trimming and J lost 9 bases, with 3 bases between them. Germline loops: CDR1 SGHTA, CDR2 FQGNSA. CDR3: CASSLAGIQYF. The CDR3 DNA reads TGTGCCAGCAGCTTAGCCGGCATTCAGTACTTC.

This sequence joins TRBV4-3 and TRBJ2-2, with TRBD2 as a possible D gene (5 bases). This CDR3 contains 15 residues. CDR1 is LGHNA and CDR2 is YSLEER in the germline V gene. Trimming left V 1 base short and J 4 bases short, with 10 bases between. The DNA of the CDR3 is TGCGCCAGCAGCCAAGTGGCGGGCGTCACCGGGGAGCTGTTTTTT. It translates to CASSQVAGVTGELFF.

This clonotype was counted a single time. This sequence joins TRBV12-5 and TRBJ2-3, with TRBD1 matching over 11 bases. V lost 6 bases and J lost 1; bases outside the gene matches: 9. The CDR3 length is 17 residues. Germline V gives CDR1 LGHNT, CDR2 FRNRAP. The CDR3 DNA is TGTGCTAGTGGCCCCGGACAGGGGGCGACCCGCACAGATACGCAGTATTTT. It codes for CASGPGQGATRTDTQYF.